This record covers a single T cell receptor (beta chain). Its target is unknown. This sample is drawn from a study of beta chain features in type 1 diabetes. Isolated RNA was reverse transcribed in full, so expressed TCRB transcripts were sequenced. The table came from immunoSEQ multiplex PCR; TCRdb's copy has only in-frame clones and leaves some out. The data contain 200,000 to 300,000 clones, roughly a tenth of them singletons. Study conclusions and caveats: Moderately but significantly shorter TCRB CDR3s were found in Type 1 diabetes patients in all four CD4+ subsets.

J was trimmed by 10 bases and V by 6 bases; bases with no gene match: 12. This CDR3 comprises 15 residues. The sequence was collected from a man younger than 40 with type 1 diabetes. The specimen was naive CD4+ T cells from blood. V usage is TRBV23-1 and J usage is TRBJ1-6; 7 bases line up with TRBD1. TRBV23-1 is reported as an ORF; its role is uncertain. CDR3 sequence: CASRRTGVGDSPLHF. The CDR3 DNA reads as TGCGCCAGCAGACGCACAGGGGTAGGGGACTCACCCCTCCACTTT.